This T cell receptor (beta chain) originates from a study of Graves' ophthalmopathy and Graves' hyperthyroidism. Germline CDR1 is SGHAT and CDR2 is FQNNGV. Trimming left V 2 bases short and J 1 base short, with 8 bases between. The CDR3 consists of 14 residues. Presentation of ophthalmopathy in the donors involved moderate-to-severe activity, CAS ≥3, NOSPECS ≥4 and a duration under 3 months. This clonotype appeared many times. Investigators amplified TCR beta CDR3 regions from RNA transcripts. Investigators did first-round RT-PCR with HTBI primers, then second-round multiplex PCR. One entry per CDR3 protein, called by TCRdb with MiXCR from the multiplex PCR reads. The data show around 340,000 distinct CDR3 sequences, about 17% seen once.

The clonotype comes from an adult man with Graves' ophthalmopathy. Specimen: peripheral blood. This chain uses TRBV11-2 with TRBJ1-1; D not resolved. The CDR3 DNA sequence: TGTGCCAGCAGCTTATGGTCTACGAACACTGAAGCTTTCTTT. Its protein is CASSLWSTNTEAFF. Drawing the rest from reference TRBV11-2 and TRBJ1-1, the complete variable domain is EAGVAQSPRYKIIEKRQSVAFWCNPISGHATLYWYQQILGQGPKLLIQFQNNGVVDDSQLPKDRFSAERLKGVDSTLKIQPAKLEDSAVYLCASSLWSTNTEAFFGQGTRLTVV.